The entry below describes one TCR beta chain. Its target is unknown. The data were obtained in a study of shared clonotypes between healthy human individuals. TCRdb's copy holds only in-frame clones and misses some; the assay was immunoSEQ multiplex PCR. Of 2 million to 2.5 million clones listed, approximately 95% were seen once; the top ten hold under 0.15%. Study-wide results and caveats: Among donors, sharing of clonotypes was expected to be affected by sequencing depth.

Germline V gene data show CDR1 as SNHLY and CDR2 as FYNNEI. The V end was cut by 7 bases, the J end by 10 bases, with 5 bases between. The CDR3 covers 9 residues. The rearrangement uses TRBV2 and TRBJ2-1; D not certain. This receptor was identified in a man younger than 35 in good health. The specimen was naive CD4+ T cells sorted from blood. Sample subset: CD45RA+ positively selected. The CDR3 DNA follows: TGTGCCAGCAAGAGAGAGCAGTTCTTC. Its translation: CASKREQFF. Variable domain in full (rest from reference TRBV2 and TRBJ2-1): EPEVTQTPSHQVTQMGQEVILRCVPISNHLYFYWYRQILGQKVEFLVSFYNNEISEKSEIFDDQFSVERPDGSNFTLKIRSTKLEDSAMYFCASKREQFFGPGTRLTVL.